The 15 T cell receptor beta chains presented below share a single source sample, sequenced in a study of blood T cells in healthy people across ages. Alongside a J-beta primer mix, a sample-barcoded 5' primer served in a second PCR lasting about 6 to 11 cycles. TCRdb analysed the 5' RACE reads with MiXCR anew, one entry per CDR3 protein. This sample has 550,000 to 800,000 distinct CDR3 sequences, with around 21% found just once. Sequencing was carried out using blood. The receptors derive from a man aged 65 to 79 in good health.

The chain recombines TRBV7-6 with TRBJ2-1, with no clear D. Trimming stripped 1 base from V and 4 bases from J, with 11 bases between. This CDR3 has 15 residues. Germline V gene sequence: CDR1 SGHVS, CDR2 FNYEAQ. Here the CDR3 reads CASSLEARRYNEQFF. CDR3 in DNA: TGTGCCAGCAGCTTAGAGGCTAGGAGATACAATGAGCAGTTCTTC.

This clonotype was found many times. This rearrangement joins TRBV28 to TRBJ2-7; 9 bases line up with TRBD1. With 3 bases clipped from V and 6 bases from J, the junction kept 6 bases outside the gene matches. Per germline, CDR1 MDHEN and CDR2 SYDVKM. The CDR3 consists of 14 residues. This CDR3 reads CASSFPRTGAEQYF. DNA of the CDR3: TGTGCCAGCAGTTTCCCAAGGACAGGGGCCGAGCAGTACTTC.

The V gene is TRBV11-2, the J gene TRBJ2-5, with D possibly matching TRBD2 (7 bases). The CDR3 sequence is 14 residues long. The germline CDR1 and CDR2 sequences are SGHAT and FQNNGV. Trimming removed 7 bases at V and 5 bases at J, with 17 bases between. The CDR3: CASTPWGGGETQYF. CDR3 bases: TGTGCCAGCACCCCCTGGGGAGGGGGGGAGACCCAGTACTTC. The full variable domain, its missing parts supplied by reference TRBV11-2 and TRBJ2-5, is EAGVAQSPRYKIIEKRQSVAFWCNPISGHATLYWYQQILGQGPKLLIQFQNNGVVDDSQLPKDRFSAERLKGVDSTLKIQPAKLEDSAVYLCASTPWGGGETQYFGPGTRLLVL.

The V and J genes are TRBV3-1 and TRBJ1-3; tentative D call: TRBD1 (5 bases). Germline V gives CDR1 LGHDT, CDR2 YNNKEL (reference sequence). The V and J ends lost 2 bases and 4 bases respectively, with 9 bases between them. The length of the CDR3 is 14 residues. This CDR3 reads CASSQMGEGNTIYF. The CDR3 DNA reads TGTGCCAGCAGCCAAATGGGGGAAGGAAACACCATATATTTT.

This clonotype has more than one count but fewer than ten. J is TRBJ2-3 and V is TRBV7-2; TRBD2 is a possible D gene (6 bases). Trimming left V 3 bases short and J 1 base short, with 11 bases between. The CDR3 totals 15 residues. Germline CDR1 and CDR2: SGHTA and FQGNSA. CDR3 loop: CASSFGGTRTDTQYF. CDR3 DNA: TGTGCCAGCAGCTTCGGCGGGACCCGCACAGATACGCAGTATTTT.

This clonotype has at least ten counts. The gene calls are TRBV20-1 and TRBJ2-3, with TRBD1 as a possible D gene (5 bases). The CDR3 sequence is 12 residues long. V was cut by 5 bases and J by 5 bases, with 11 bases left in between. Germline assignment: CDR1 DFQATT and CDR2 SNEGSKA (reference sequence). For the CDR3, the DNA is TGCAGTGCTGGGGCAGTGGGAGATACGCAGTATTTT. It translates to CSAGAVGDTQYF.

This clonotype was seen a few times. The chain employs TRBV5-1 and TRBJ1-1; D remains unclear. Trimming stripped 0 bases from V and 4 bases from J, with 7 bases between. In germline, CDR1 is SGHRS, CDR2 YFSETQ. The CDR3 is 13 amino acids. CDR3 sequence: CASSLAYFTEAFF. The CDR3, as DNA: TGCGCCAGCAGCTTGGCCTATTTCACTGAAGCTTTCTTT.

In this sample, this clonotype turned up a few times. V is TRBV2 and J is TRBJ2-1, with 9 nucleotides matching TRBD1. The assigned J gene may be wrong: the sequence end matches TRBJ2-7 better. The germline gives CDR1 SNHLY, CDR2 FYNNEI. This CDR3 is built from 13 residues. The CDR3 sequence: CASRGQGFNEQYF. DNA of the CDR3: TGTGCCAGCCGAGGACAGGGGTTTAACGAGCAGTACTTC.

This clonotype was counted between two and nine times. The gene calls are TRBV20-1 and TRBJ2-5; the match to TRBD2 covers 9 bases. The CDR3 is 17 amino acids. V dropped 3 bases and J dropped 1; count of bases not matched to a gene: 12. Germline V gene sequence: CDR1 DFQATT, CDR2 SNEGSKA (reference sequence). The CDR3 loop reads CSASLLEAGLAQETQYF. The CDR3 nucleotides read TGCAGTGCTAGTCTTCTAGAAGCGGGACTAGCCCAAGAGACCCAGTACTTC.

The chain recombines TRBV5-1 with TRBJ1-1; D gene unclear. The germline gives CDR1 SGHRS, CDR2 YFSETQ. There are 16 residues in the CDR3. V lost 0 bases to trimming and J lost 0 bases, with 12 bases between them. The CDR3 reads CASSLDGRSMNTEAFF. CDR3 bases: TGCGCCAGCAGCTTGGATGGCAGAAGCATGAACACTGAAGCTTTCTTT.

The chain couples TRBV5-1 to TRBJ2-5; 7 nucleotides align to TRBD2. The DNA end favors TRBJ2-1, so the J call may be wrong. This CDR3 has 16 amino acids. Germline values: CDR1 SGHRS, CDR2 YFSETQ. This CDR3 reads CASSSLLDGGSGEQFF. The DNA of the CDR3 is TGCGCCAGCAGTAGTCTCCTGGACGGGGGGTCGGGTGAGCAGTTCTTC.

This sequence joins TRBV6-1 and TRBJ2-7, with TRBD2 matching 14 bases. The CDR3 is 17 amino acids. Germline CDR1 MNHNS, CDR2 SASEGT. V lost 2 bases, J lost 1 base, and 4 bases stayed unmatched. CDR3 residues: CASSETGLAGVSYEQYF. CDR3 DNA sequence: TGTGCCAGCAGTGAAACGGGACTAGCGGGGGTATCCTACGAGCAGTACTTC.

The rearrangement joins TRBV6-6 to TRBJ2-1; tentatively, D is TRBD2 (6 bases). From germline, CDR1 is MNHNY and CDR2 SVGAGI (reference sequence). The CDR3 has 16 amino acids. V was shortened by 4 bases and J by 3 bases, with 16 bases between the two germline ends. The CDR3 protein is CASSSPGTAGYNEQFF. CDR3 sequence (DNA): TGTGCCAGCAGTTCCCCCGGTACAGCGGGCTACAATGAGCAGTTCTTC.

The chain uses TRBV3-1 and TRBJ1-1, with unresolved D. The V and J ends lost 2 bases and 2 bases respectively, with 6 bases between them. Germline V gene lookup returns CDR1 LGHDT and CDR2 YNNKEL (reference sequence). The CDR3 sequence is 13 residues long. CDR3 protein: CASSQLGNTEAFF. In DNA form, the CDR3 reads TGTGCCAGCAGCCAATTGGGAAACACTGAAGCTTTCTTT.

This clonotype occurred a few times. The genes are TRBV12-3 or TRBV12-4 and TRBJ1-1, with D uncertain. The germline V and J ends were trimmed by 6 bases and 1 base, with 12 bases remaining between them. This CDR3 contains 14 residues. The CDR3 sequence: CASSLSSKNTEAFF. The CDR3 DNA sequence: TGTGCCAGCAGCCTGTCCAGTAAGAACACTGAAGCTTTCTTT.